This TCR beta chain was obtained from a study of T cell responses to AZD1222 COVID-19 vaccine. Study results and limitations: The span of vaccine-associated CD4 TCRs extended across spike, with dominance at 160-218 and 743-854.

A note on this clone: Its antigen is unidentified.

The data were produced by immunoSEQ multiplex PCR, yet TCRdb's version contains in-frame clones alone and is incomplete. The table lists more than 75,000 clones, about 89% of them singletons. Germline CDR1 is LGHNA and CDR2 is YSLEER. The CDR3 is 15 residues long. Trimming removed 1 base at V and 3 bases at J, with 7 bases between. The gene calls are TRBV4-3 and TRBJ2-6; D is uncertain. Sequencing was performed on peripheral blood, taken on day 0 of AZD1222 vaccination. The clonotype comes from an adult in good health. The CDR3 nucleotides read TGCGCCAGCAGCCAAGGAAGGGTTGGGGCCAACGTCCTGACTTTC. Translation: CASSQGRVGANVLTF.